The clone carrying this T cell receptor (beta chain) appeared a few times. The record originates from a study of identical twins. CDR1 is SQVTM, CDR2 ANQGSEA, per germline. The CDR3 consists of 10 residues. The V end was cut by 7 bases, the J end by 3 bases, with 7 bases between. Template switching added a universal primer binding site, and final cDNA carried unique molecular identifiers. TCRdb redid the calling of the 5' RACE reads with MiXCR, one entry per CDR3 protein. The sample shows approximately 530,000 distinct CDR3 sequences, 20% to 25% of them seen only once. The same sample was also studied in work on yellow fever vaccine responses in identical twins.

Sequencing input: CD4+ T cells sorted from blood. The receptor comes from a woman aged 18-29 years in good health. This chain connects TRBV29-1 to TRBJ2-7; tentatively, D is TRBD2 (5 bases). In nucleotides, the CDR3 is TGCAGCGGTAGCGTCTACGAGCAGTACTTC. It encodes CSGSVYEQYF.